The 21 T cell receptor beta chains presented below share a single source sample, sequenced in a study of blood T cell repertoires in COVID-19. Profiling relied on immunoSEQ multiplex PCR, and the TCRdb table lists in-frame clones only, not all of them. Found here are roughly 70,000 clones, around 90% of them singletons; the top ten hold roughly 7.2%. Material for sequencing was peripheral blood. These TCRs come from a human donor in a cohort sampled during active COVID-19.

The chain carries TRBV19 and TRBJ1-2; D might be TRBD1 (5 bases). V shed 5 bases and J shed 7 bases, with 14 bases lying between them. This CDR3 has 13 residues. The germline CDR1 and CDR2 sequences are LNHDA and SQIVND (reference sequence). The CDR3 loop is CASSPRQLLGYTF. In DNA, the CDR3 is TGTGCCAGTAGTCCTCGACAGCTCCTTGGCTACACCTTC.

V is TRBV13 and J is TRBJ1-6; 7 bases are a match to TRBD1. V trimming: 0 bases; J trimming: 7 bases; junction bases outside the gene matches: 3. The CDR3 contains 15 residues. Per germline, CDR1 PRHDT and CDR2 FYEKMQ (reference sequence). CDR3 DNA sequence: TGTGCCAGCAGCTTAGGCGGGACAGCCAATTCACCCCTCCACTTT. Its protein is CASSLGGTANSPLHF.

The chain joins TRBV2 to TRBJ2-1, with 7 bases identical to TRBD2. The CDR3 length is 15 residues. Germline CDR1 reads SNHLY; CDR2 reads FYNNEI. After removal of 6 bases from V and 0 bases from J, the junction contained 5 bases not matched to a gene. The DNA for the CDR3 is TGTGCCAGCAGGGGGCGGGGGAGCTCCTACAATGAGCAGTTCTTC. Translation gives CASRGRGSSYNEQFF.

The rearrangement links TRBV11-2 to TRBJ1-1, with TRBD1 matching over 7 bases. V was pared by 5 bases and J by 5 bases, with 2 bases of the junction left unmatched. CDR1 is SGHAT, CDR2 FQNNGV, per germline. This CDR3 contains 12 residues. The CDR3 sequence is CASSQTGTEAFF. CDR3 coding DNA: TGTGCCAGCAGCCAGACAGGGACTGAAGCTTTCTTT.

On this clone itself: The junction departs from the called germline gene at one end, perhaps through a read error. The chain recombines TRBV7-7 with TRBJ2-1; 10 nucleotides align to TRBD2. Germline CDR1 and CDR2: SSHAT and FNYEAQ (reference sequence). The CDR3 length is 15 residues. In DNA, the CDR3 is TGTGCTAGCAGCCCAAGGACTAGCGGAGACAATGAGCAGTTCTTC. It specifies CASSPRTSGDNEQFF.

CDR3 residues: CASSLGDRNYGYTF. The DNA of the CDR3 is TGTGCCAGCAGCTTAGGGGACAGAAACTATGGCTACACCTTC. The chain couples TRBV13 to TRBJ1-2, with D possibly matching TRBD1 (6 bases). CDR1 PRHDT and CDR2 FYEKMQ come from the germline V gene (reference sequence). V lost 0 bases and J 2 bases, leaving 7 bases between the germline ends. This CDR3 is 14 amino acids long.

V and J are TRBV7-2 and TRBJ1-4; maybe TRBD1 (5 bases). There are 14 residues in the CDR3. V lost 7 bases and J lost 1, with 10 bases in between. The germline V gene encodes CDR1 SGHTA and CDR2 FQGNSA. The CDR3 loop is CASKRGGTNEKLFF. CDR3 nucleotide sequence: TGTGCCAGCAAGCGCGGGGGAACTAATGAAAAACTGTTTTTT.

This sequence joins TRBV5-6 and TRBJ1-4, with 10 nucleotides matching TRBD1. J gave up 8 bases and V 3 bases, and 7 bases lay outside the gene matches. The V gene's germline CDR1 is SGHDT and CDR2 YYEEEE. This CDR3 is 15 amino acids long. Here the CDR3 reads CASSSGTGDQEKLFF. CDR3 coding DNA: TGTGCCAGCAGCTCCGGGACAGGGGACCAAGAAAAACTGTTTTTT.

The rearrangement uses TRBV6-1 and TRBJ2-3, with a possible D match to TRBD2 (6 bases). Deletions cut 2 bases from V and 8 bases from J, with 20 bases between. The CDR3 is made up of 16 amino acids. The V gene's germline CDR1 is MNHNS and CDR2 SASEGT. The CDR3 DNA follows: TGTGCCAGCAGTGAAAGGAGGGCAGGGCCACGGGTTACGCAGTATTTT. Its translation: CASSERRAGPRVTQYF.

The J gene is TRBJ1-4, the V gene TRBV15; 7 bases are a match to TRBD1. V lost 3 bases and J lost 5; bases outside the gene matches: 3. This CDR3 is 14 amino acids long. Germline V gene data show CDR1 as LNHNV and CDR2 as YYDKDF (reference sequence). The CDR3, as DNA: TGTGCCACCAGCAGGGGACAGACGAATGAAAAACTGTTTTTT. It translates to CATSRGQTNEKLFF.

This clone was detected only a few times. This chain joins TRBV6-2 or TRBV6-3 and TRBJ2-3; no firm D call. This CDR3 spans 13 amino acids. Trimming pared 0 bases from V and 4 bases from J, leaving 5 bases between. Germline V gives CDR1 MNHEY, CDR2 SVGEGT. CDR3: CASSYSLSDTQYF. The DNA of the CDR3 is TGTGCCAGCAGTTACTCCCTGTCAGATACGCAGTATTTT.

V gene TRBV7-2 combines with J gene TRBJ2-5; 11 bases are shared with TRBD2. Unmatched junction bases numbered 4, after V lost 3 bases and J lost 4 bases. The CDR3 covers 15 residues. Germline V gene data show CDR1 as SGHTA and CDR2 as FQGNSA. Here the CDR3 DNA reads TGTGCCAGCAGCTTCCTAGCGGGGGGCTCAGAGACCCAGTACTTC. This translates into CASSFLAGGSETQYF.

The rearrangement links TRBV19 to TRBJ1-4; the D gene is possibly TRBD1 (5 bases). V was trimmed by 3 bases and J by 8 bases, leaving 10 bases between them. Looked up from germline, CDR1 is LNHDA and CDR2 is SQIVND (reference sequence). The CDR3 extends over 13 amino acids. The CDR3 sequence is CASSMERGEKLFF. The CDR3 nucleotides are TGTGCCAGTAGTATGGAAAGGGGCGAAAAACTGTTTTTT. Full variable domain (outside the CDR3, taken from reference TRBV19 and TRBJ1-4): DGGITQSPKYLFRKEGQNVTLSCEQNLNHDAMYWYRQDPGQGLRLIYYSQIVNDFQKGDIAEGYSVSREKKESFPLTVTSAQKNPTAFYLCASSMERGEKLFFGSGTQLSVL.

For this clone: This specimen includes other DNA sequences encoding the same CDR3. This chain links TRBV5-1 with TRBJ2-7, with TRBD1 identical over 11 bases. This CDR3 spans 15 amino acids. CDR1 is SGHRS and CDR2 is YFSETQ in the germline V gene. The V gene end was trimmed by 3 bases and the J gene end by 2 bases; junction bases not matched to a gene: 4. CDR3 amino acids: CASSSGQGGTYEQYF. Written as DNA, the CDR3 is TGCGCCAGCAGCTCGGGACAGGGGGGGACCTACGAGCAGTACTTC.

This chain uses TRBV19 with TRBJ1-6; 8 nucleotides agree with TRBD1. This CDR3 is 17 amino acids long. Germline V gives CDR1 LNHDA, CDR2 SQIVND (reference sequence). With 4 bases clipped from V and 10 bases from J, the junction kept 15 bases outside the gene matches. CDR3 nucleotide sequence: TGTGCCAGTAGTACCCTCACGGACAGGGTGAACGGGTCACCCCTCCACTTT. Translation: CASSTLTDRVNGSPLHF.

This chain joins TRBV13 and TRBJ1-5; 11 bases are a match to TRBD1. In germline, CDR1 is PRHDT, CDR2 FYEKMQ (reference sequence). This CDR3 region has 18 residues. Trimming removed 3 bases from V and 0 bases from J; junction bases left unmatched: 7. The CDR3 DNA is TGTGCCAGCAGCTTGATACCGGGACAGGGGGGTAGCAATCAGCCCCAGCATTTT. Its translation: CASSLIPGQGGSNQPQHF.

The CDR3 sequence is CASRLAGAYNEQFF. CDR3 nucleotides: TGTGCCAGCCGTCTAGCGGGGGCCTACAATGAGCAGTTCTTC. The gene calls are TRBV6-5 and TRBJ2-1; 10 nucleotides agree with TRBD2. The germline CDR1 and CDR2 sequences are MNHEY and SVGAGI. The trim removed 8 bases at V and 2 bases at J, leaving 3 bases unmatched. This CDR3 has 14 residues.

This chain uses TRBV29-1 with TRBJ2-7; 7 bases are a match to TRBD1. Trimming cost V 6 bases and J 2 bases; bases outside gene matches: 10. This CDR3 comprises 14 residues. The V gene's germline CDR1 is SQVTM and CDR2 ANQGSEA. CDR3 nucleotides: TGCAGCGTGAGAACAGGGGCTACTACCTACGAGCAGTACTTC. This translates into CSVRTGATTYEQYF.

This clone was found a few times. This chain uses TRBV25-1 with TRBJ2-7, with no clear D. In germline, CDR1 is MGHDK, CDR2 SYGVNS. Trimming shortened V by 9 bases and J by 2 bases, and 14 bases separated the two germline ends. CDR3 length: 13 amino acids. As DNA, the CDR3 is TGTGCCAGTCGCAGTCAGCGAGCCTACGAGCAGTACTTC. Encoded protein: CASRSQRAYEQYF.

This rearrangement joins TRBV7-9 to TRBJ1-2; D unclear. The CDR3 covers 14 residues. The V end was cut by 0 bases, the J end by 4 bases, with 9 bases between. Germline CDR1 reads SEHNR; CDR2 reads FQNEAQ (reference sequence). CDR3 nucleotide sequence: TGTGCCAGCAGCTTAGCCACAGAGTTCTATGGCTACACCTTC. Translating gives CASSLATEFYGYTF.

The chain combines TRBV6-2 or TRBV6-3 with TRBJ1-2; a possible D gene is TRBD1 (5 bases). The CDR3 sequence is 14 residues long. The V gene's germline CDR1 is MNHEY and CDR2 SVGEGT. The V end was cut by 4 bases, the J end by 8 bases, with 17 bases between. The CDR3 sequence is CASSSHRDFSGYTF. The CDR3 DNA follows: TGTGCCAGCAGTTCACACCGGGACTTCAGCGGCTACACCTTC.